This entry concerns a single T cell receptor beta chain. What it recognizes is unknown. Trimming shortened V by 4 bases and J by 4 bases, and 11 bases separated the two germline ends. CDR1 and CDR2 from the germline V gene are GTSNPN and SVGIG (reference sequence). The CDR3 extends over 14 amino acids. 13 Jbeta primers and 60 Vbeta primers were used for the PCR. This table comes from immunoSEQ multiplex PCR, and its TCRdb copy is limited to in-frame clones, with some not included. Among a few hundred thousand clones, around four fifths were seen once, and the ten largest hold roughly 10%. The donors, nominally healthy at sampling, likely had unrecorded immune exposures. This entry belongs to a study of cytomegalovirus exposure and HLA in healthy donors. Study-wide results and limits: In a later analysis, at a false discovery rate of 0.05, some 17,000 TCR beta sequences were associated with HLA alleles. The analysis excluded some indistinguishable V segments, including TRBV6-2 and TRBV6-3. The study labeled fewer than 200 TCR beta chains cytomegalovirus-associated.

V is TRBV30 and J is TRBJ1-6, with D perhaps TRBD1 (5 bases). Specimen: PBMCs. This sequence was found in a woman between 45 and 65 years old in good health and CMV-seropositive. The CDR3 DNA sequence: TGTGCCTGGATCAGGCAGGGTTATAATTCACCCCTCCACTTT. Its translation is CAWIRQGYNSPLHF.